These 14 T cell receptor beta chains were sequenced from one sample in a study of cytomegalovirus exposure and HLA in healthy donors. PCR was performed using 60 Vbeta and 13 Jbeta primers. TCRdb keeps only in-frame clones here, not all; method: immunoSEQ multiplex PCR. The sample contains 200,000 or so clones, approximately 80% of which appear only once. Sequencing was carried out using PBMCs. The origin of the receptors is a girl aged 5 to 17 in good health and CMV-seronegative.

CDR3 in amino acids: CASSLGQASYNEQFF. The CDR3 coding sequence is TGCGCCAGCAGCTTGGGGCAGGCTTCCTACAATGAGCAGTTCTTC. The chain recombines TRBV5-1 with TRBJ2-1; D unclear. This CDR3 is 15 amino acids long. Trimming took 0 bases from V and 1 from J, leaving 8 bases between them. CDR1 SGHRS and CDR2 YFSETQ come from the germline V gene.

The chain couples TRBV10-3 to TRBJ1-5; TRBD1 aligns across 7 bases. Germline CDR1 is ENHRY and CDR2 is SYGVKD. V was clipped by 8 bases and J by 4 bases; unmatched bases: 2. The CDR3 length is 12 residues. The CDR3 protein is CAIGTANQPQHF. CDR3 DNA sequence: TGTGCCATCGGGACAGCAAATCAGCCCCAGCATTTT.

The V call is TRBV28, the J call TRBJ2-7; 11 positions agree with TRBD1. Germline assignment: CDR1 MDHEN and CDR2 SYDVKM. This CDR3 is 15 amino acids long. J gave up 1 base and V 6 bases, and 5 bases lay outside the gene matches. The CDR3 DNA sequence: TGTGCCAGCAGCACAGGGACAGGGGGGTCCTACGAGCAGTACTTC. This codes for CASSTGTGGSYEQYF.

The CDR3 DNA reads TGTGCCAGCTCACCTGGACTAGCCAGCACAGATACGCAGTATTTT. It is translated as CASSPGLASTDTQYF. V usage is TRBV18 and J usage is TRBJ2-3; 8 bases are shared with TRBD2. V lost 3 bases, J lost 0 bases, and 2 bases stayed unmatched. The germline V gene encodes CDR1 KGHSH and CDR2 LQKENI. The CDR3 runs 15 residues.

CDR3 DNA sequence: TGTGCCAGCAGTTTGGGAACAGGGGTGAACACTGAAGCTTTCTTT. This translates into CASSLGTGVNTEAFF. The V call is TRBV28, the J call TRBJ1-1; 7 bases align to TRBD1. Germline V gene data show CDR1 as MDHEN and CDR2 as SYDVKM. This CDR3 is built from 15 residues. With 3 bases clipped from V and 0 bases from J, the junction kept 4 bases outside the gene matches.

The V gene is TRBV28, the J gene TRBJ1-1; a possible D gene is TRBD1 (6 bases). V was pared by 2 bases and J by 4 bases, with 17 bases between. Germline CDR1 reads MDHEN; CDR2 reads SYDVKM. This CDR3 has 16 amino acids. CDR3 sequence (DNA): TGTGCCAGCAGTTTAGGTTATGGGGCCAGGGGCACTGAAGCTTTCTTT. This gives the protein CASSLGYGARGTEAFF.

The chain recombines TRBV5-1 with TRBJ1-1, with D hard to call. Trimming took 0 bases from V and 1 from J, leaving 7 bases between them. CDR3 size: 14 residues. CDR1 SGHRS and CDR2 YFSETQ come from the germline V gene. This CDR3 reads CASSLDRRNTEAFF. The CDR3 DNA sequence: TGCGCCAGCAGCTTGGATAGGAGGAACACTGAAGCTTTCTTT.

The table lists this clone with a count of one. This sequence joins TRBV5-1 and TRBJ2-6; D is possibly TRBD2 (5 bases). The CDR3 is 18 amino acids. Germline V CDR1 and CDR2: SGHRS, YFSETQ. V was pared by 4 bases and J by 4 bases, with 21 bases between. CDR3 sequence reads: CASSLRTEISAGANVLTF. CDR3 coding DNA: TGCGCCAGCAGCCTACGGACTGAAATCTCAGCAGGGGCCAACGTCCTGACTTTC.

The rearrangement joins TRBV28 to TRBJ1-1, with TRBD1 matching over 8 bases. CDR1 MDHEN and CDR2 SYDVKM come from the germline V gene. The CDR3 has 15 residues. J lost 3 bases, V lost 3 bases, and 6 bases had no gene match. The CDR3 bases are TGTGCCAGCAGTTTCAGGGGGCGCGGGTACACTGAAGCTTTCTTT. Its protein is CASSFRGRGYTEAFF.

This clone was found a few times. This rearrangement joins TRBV7-3 to TRBJ1-1; D uncertain. Per germline, CDR1 SGHTA and CDR2 FQGTGA. The CDR3 consists of 15 residues. V shed 1 base and J shed 1 base, with 10 bases lying between them. The DNA for the CDR3 is TGTGCCAGCAGCTTAATGAGGACTCCGAACACTGAAGCTTTCTTT. Translation gives CASSLMRTPNTEAFF.

J is TRBJ1-2 and V is TRBV27; D gene uncertain. The germline V gene has CDR1 MNHEY and CDR2 SMNVEV (reference sequence). There are 12 residues in the CDR3. Trimming removed 5 bases from V and 5 bases from J, with 9 bases in between. CDR3 nucleotides: TGTGCCAGCAGTAACGGGGAGTATGGCTACACCTTC. Its protein is CASSNGEYGYTF.

The chain has TRBV28 and TRBJ2-3; D is uncertain. CDR3 length: 13 amino acids. Germline CDR1 MDHEN, CDR2 SYDVKM. V gave up 5 bases and J gave up 0 bases, with 6 bases separating them. DNA for the CDR3: TGTGCCAGCAGTAGAGGAAGCACAGATACGCAGTATTTT. Protein product: CASSRGSTDTQYF. Combining the CDR3 with reference TRBV28 and TRBJ2-3 gives the whole variable domain DVKVTQSSRYLVKRTGEKVFLECVQDMDHENMFWYRQDPGLGLRLIYFSYDVKMKEKGDIPEGYSVSREKKERFSLILESASTNQTSMYLCASSRGSTDTQYFGPGTRLTVL.

The chain carries TRBV11-2 and TRBJ1-1; 8 bases are a match to TRBD1. From germline, CDR1 is SGHAT and CDR2 FQNNGV. CDR3 length: 14 residues. V shed 3 bases and J 4 bases; nucleotides not matched to a gene: 4. The CDR3 protein is CASSFDRGGTEAFF. The CDR3 DNA reads TGTGCCAGCAGCTTTGACAGGGGTGGCACTGAAGCTTTCTTT.

The chain uses TRBV4-1 and TRBJ2-7, with TRBD1 matching 8 bases. This CDR3 has 15 amino acids. V was clipped by 3 bases and J by 0 bases; unmatched bases: 4. CDR1 and CDR2 (germline): MGHRA, YSYEKL. This CDR3 is CASSQFRGPSYEQYF. The CDR3, as DNA: TGCGCCAGCAGCCAGTTCAGGGGGCCCTCCTACGAGCAGTACTTC.